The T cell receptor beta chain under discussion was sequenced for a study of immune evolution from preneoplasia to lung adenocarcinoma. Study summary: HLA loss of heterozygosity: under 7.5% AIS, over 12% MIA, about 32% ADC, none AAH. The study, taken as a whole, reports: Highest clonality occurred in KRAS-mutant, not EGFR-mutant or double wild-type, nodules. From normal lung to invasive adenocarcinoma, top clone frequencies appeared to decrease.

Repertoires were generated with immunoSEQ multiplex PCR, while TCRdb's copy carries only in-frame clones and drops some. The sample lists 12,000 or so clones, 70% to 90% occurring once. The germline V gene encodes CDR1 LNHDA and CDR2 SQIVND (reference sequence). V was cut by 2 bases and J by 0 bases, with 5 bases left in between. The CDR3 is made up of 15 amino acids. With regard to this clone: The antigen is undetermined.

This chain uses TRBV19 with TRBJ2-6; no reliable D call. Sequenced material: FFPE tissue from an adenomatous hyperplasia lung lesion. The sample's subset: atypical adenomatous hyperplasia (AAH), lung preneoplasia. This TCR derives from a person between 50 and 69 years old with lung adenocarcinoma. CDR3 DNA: TGTGCCAGTAGTATACGGCGCTCTGGGGCCAACGTCCTGACTTTC. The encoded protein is CASSIRRSGANVLTF.